Below are 9 T cell receptor beta chains sequenced from a single sample in a study of blood T cells in healthy people across ages. A sample-barcoded 5' primer and a J-beta primer mix were used in a second PCR of about 7 to 12 cycles. TCRdb recomputed calls from the 5' RACE reads with MiXCR, one row per CDR3 protein. The sample has some 800,000 distinct CDR3 sequences, 40% to 50% seen once. Material for sequencing was blood. These receptors were taken from a man aged 55 to 70 in good health.

The chain links TRBV9 to TRBJ1-1; 7 bases are a match to TRBD1. V trimming: 0 bases; J trimming: 4 bases; junction bases outside the gene matches: 9. Germline CDR1 reads SGDLS; CDR2 reads YYNGEE. The CDR3 length is 16 residues. The CDR3: CASSVESRGGCTEAFF. CDR3 DNA sequence: TGTGCCAGCAGCGTAGAAAGCAGGGGGGGCTGCACTGAAGCTTTCTTT.

The chain has TRBV9 and TRBJ2-2, with TRBD2 matching over 13 bases. The CDR3 runs to 17 residues. Trimming cost V 3 bases and J 1 base; bases outside gene matches: 3. Germline CDR1 and CDR2: SGDLS and YYNGEE. This chain's CDR3 is CASSERTSGRNTGELFF. The CDR3 bases are TGTGCCAGCAGCGAACGGACTAGCGGGAGGAACACCGGGGAGCTGTTTTTT. The full variable domain, completed using reference TRBV9 and TRBJ2-2, is DSGVTQTPKHLITATGQRVTLRCSPRSGDLSVYWYQQSLDQGLQFLIQYYNGEERAKGNILERFSAQQFPDLHSELNLSSLELGDSALYFCASSERTSGRNTGELFFGEGSRLTVL.

This clonotype was observed a few times. The chain links TRBV20-1 to TRBJ1-2; D gene ambiguous. The germline V gene has CDR1 DFQATT and CDR2 SNEGSKA (reference sequence). The CDR3 loop spans 13 amino acids. The ends were cut back, 0 bases at V and 5 bases at J, with 10 bases in the middle. This CDR3 is CSARDLRKYGYTF. As DNA, the CDR3 is TGCAGTGCTAGAGATCTCCGGAAATATGGCTACACCTTC.

This clonotype was counted between two and nine times. This rearrangement joins TRBV12-3 or TRBV12-4 to TRBJ1-5, with no clear D. This CDR3 has 16 residues. V was clipped by 2 bases and J by 5 bases, with 16 bases between them. The CDR3, as DNA: TGTGCCAGCAGTTTAACGGGCAGGAATACCCATCAGCCCCAGCATTTT. Amino acid sequence: CASSLTGRNTHQPQHF.

The chain carries TRBV3-1 and TRBJ2-1; 13 bases line up with TRBD2. V lost 2 bases to trimming and J lost 3 bases; unmatched junction nucleotides: 1. Germline lookup yields CDR1 LGHDT and CDR2 YNNKEL (reference sequence). The CDR3 sequence is 16 residues long. CDR3 DNA sequence: TGTGCCAGCAGCCAACGGACTAGCGGGGGCTACAATGAGCAGTTCTTC. Amino acid sequence: CASSQRTSGGYNEQFF.

The sample holds a few counts of this clonotype. The chain carries TRBV2 and TRBJ2-1; D is unclear. This CDR3 spans 10 amino acids. Trimming took off 0 bases at V and 13 bases at J, with 4 bases between the two ends. Germline-derived CDR1 and CDR2 are SNHLY and FYNNEI. CDR3 protein: CASSEALQFF. The CDR3 DNA sequence: TGTGCCAGCAGTGAAGCGCTTCAGTTCTTC.

V gene TRBV10-2 combines with J gene TRBJ2-7, with 10 bases aligning to TRBD2. There are 11 residues in the CDR3. Germline lookup yields CDR1 WSHSY and CDR2 SAAADI. J gave up 7 bases and V 9 bases, and 3 bases lay outside the gene matches. The CDR3 coding sequence is TGCGCCAGTAAACTAGCGGGGGAGCAGTACTTC. This translates into CASKLAGEQYF.

V is TRBV2 and J is TRBJ2-7; no clear D. With 6 bases removed from V and 7 bases from J, the gap between germline ends came to 22 bases. The CDR3 extends over 15 amino acids. The germline V gene encodes CDR1 SNHLY and CDR2 FYNNEI. The CDR3 is CASRVGLGHDNEQYF. The CDR3 DNA is TGTGCCAGCAGAGTAGGGCTGGGCCATGACAATGAGCAGTACTTC.

The table lists this clonotype with a count of one. The CDR3 region is CASSLPGTGRKTEAFF. CDR3 nucleotide sequence: TGCGCCAGCAGCTTACCCGGGACAGGGCGCAAGACTGAAGCTTTCTTT. This chain joins TRBV5-1 and TRBJ1-1; 9 nucleotides agree with TRBD1. Germline loops: CDR1 SGHRS, CDR2 YFSETQ. This CDR3 region has 16 residues. Losses at the gene ends were 2 bases for V and 5 bases for J; bases not matched to a gene: 10.